The entry below gives a single T cell receptor (beta chain) sequence along with its context. The antigen remains undetermined. The CDR3 runs 17 residues. V lost 0 bases, J lost 0 bases, and 4 bases stayed unmatched. Germline lookup yields CDR1 LGHDT and CDR2 YNNKEL (reference sequence). The sample belongs to a study of spatial heterogeneity in lung cancer. Looking at the study overall: In tumor regions, TCR transcript counts tracked strongly with a T cell module score from matched bulk RNA-seq.

Each CDR3 protein gets one entry after TCRdb re-called the 5' RACE reads with MiXCR. The table includes about 3,500 distinct CDR3 sequences, 25% to 35% detected once. General study results and limits: About 7% of tumor T cells for alpha chains and around 13% for beta chains were estimated to be covered. The number of expanded tumor alpha and beta chains correlated with mutation number.

Time point specified: sample taken at primary tumor resection. Donors were some 72 untreated early-stage non-small cell lung cancer patients. Sequenced material: lung tumor tissue, taken at surgery. V usage is TRBV3-1 and J usage is TRBJ2-2; 7 nucleotides agree with TRBD2. This sequence originates from a male donor with early-stage non-small cell lung cancer. The CDR3 DNA is TGTGCCAGCAGCCAAGATTATGCGGGAGCGAACACCGGGGAGCTGTTTTTT. Its translation: CASSQDYAGANTGELFF.